Listed below are T cell receptor beta chains from one sample, sequenced in a study of cytomegalovirus exposure and HLA in healthy donors. Data came from immunoSEQ multiplex PCR; TCRdb stores just in-frame clones and leaves some out. The repertoire consists of fewer than 200,000 clones, with about 72% occurring once and the leading ten covering approximately 1.5%. Material: PBMCs. Source of these receptors: a girl aged 5-17 years in good health and CMV-seronegative. Both conserved end residues are part of each CDR3. D genes are given only for firm matches. Size tells how often a clone was seen (once, few, many) or the class of an expanded clone, and some rows leave it out.

j_call v_call clone_size d_call cdr3_nt cdr3_aa
TRBJ2-7 TRBV5-6 NA TRBD1 TGTGCCAGCAGCTTGGGGACAGGGGTTGGCGAGCAGTACTTC CASSLGTGVGEQYF
TRBJ1-2 TRBV10-2 NA NA TGCGCCAGCAGTGAGGTGGAGGGCTATGGCTACACCTTC CASSEVEGYGYTF
TRBJ1-2 TRBV6-5 NA TRBD1 TGTGCCAGCAGGGATCCCGGGACAGAGGGCTACACCTTC CASRDPGTEGYTF
TRBJ1-6 TRBV19 NA NA TGTGCCAGTAGTACTCGTTGGAGCTCCTATAATTCACCCCTCCACTTT CASSTRWSSYNSPLHF
TRBJ2-7 TRBV21-1 NA NA TGTGCCTTAAGGGACAGTACATCAAGCTCCTACGAGCAGTACTTC CALRDSTSSSYEQYF
TRBJ2-7 TRBV6-1 NA NA TGTGCCAGCAGTGGCGCGGGACGAACCTACGAGCAGTACTTC CASSGAGRTYEQYF
TRBJ2-5 TRBV2 NA TRBD1 TGTGCCAGCAATAACCCGGGACAGGGGTACTTC CASNNPGQGYF
TRBJ1-4 TRBV7-9 NA NA TGTGCCAGCAGCCAACTACCTCAGGGAAGGGAAAAACTGTTTTTT CASSQLPQGREKLFF
TRBJ1-1 TRBV21-1 few NA TGTGCCAGCACCCCGGACAGGGCGAACACTGAAGCTTTCTTT CASTPDRANTEAFF
TRBJ2-7 TRBV9 few TRBD1 TGTGCCAGCAGCGCGGGACAGGGGGCCTCCTACGAGCAGTACTTC CASSAGQGASYEQYF
TRBJ2-5 TRBV5-6 NA TRBD2 TGTGCCAGCAGCCTTGTCCGGACTAGCAAAGAGACCCAGTACTTC CASSLVRTSKETQYF
TRBJ2-1 TRBV6-4 NA NA TGTGCCAGCAGTGACTGGGGGGTAGGGGAGCAGTTCTTC CASSDWGVGEQFF
TRBJ2-2 TRBV7-2 NA NA TGTGCCAGCAGCTTTCTACGCACCGGGGAGCTGTTTTTT CASSFLRTGELFF
TRBJ2-1 TRBV6-5 NA NA TGTGCCAGCAGTTACACGGGCTACAATGAGCAGTTCTTC CASSYTGYNEQFF
TRBJ2-3 TRBV6-6 NA TRBD1 TGTGCCAGCACCCAGGGACAGGGGGGCACAGATACGCAGTATTTT CASTQGQGGTDTQYF
TRBJ2-3 TRBV28 NA TRBD1 TGTGCCAGCAGCACGGGACAGTACCGGGATACGCAGTATTTT CASSTGQYRDTQYF
TRBJ2-5 TRBV6-1 NA NA TGTGCCAGCAGTGATGAGGGGGGGGGAGAGACCCAGTACTTC CASSDEGGGETQYF
TRBJ1-2 TRBV25-1 NA NA TGTGCCAGCAGTGACATCAACACTATGGAGGGCGGCGGCTACACCTTC CASSDINTMEGGGYTF
TRBJ2-7 TRBV6-1 once TRBD1 TGTGCCAGCAGTGCGGGACAGCCGGGACGGGAGCAGTACTTC CASSAGQPGREQYF
TRBJ2-3 TRBV6-1 NA TRBD1 TGTGCCAGCAGTGACCCGGGACAGCCGCTAGGAACAGATACGCAGTATTTT CASSDPGQPLGTDTQYF
TRBJ2-1 TRBV2 NA TRBD1 TGTGCCAGCAAGCCCGGGACAGGGAACTACAATGAGCAGTTCTTC CASKPGTGNYNEQFF
TRBJ1-2 TRBV9 NA TRBD1 TGTGCCAGCAGCCCACAGCCCGGGACAGCGTCCGGTGGCTACACCTTC CASSPQPGTASGGYTF
TRBJ1-4 TRBV5-3 NA NA TGTGCCAGAAGCGCAAACTTGCAACTGGTTGAAAACCTGTTTTTT CARSANLQLVENLFF
TRBJ1-5 TRBV5-8 NA TRBD1 TGTGCCAGCAGCCTGCGACAGGGGGATCAGCCCCAGCATTTT CASSLRQGDQPQHF
TRBJ2-5 TRBV6-1 NA NA TGTGCCAGCAGAGAACTGGCAGGCCAAGAGACCCAGTACTTC CASRELAGQETQYF
TRBJ1-2 TRBV6-5 NA NA TGTGCCAGCAGATATATTACGGTCGGGGGTGGCTACACCTTC CASRYITVGGGYTF
TRBJ2-7 TRBV4-2 NA NA TGTGCCAGCAGCCAAGAGGGGACAAGTCCGGGCGAGCAGTACTTC CASSQEGTSPGEQYF
TRBJ2-7 TRBV11-2 once TRBD2 TGTGCCAGCGGTCAACTAGCGGGCAAATACGAGCAGTACTTC CASGQLAGKYEQYF
TRBJ1-2 TRBV19 few NA TGTGCCAGTAGTATGCCGGGGATCTATGGCTACACCTTC CASSMPGIYGYTF
TRBJ1-1 TRBV6-5 NA NA TGTGCCAGCAGTTACTATTTAGGGGCATGGAACACTGAAGCTTTCTTT CASSYYLGAWNTEAFF
TRBJ1-1 TRBV19 NA TRBD1 TGTGCCAGTAGTGTACAGGGGGCGCAAAGGGCTGAAGCTTTCTTT CASSVQGAQRAEAFF
TRBJ1-1 TRBV19 once TRBD1 TGTGCCAGTAGTCCTTTTCGGGGGACAGGGGCTGAAGCTTTCTTT CASSPFRGTGAEAFF
TRBJ2-5 TRBV7-2 few TRBD2 TGTGCCAGCAGCAGCCCGACTAGCGGGCGGGAGACCCAGTACTTC CASSSPTSGRETQYF
TRBJ2-2 TRBV6-1 few NA TGTGCCAGCAGTGAATCCATCCTTGTCGGGACGAACACCGGGGAGCTGTTTTTT CASSESILVGTNTGELFF
TRBJ1-2 TRBV27 NA NA TGTGCCAGCAGTTTATCGAGGGGTTCGGGCGGGGTCGTGTATGGCTACACCTTC CASSLSRGSGGVVYGYTF
TRBJ2-7 TRBV27 NA NA TGTGCCAGCAGTTTAACCCTGGGGCTCGGGTCGAACGAGCAGTACTTC CASSLTLGLGSNEQYF
TRBJ1-5 TRBV9 NA NA TGTGCCAGCAGCGTAGGGGGCGGACAGCCCCAGCATTTT CASSVGGGQPQHF
TRBJ1-2 TRBV14 once TRBD1 TGTGCCTGCACAAGGGGACAGCAACCCTATGGCTACACCTTC CACTRGQQPYGYTF
TRBJ2-3 TRBV7-3 NA TRBD1 TGTGCCAGCAGCTTAAGGGGGACAGGGGGCACAGATACGCAGTATTTT CASSLRGTGGTDTQYF
TRBJ1-1 TRBV11-2 NA TRBD1 TGTGCCAGCAGGGGGACAGACTTTTTGAACACTGAAGCTTTCTTT CASRGTDFLNTEAFF
TRBJ1-6 TRBV5-5 NA NA TGTGCCAGCAGCTTGTGGGGTAGGCCAGCGGATTCACCCCTCCACTTT CASSLWGRPADSPLHF
TRBJ2-2 TRBV5-8 NA NA TGTGCCAGCAGCGCAGGGTCTCTCGTAAACACCGGGGAGCTGTTTTTT CASSAGSLVNTGELFF
TRBJ2-1 TRBV27 NA NA TGTGCCAGCAGTTACACCCAGGGCGCCAATGAGCAGTTCTTC CASSYTQGANEQFF
TRBJ1-2 TRBV18 few NA TGTGCCAGCTCACCACCCGGGTCCGACGGGGTGGGGAATGGCTACACCTTC CASSPPGSDGVGNGYTF
TRBJ2-7 TRBV10-3 NA NA TGTGCCATCAGCCCAGGGGTCTCCTACGAGCAGTACTTC CAISPGVSYEQYF
TRBJ2-7 TRBV7-9 NA TRBD1 TGTGCCAGCACCTATAAGACGGGACAGGGGGCGGGCGAGCAGTACTTC CASTYKTGQGAGEQYF
TRBJ2-5 TRBV2 NA TRBD1 TGTGCCAGCAGCCCGACAGGGACCCAAGAGACCCAGTACTTC CASSPTGTQETQYF
TRBJ1-2 TRBV2 NA NA TGTGCCAGCAGTGAGAATTGGGGGCGCGGCTATGGCTACACCTTC CASSENWGRGYGYTF
TRBJ2-7 TRBV5-1 once NA TGCGCCAGCAGCTTGGAGGGCAGGCGGGTTAGGGAGCAGTACTTC CASSLEGRRVREQYF
TRBJ1-2 TRBV6-5 once NA TGTGCCAGCAGTGGGGACACCAACTATGGCTACACCTTC CASSGDTNYGYTF
TRBJ2-4 TRBV9 few TRBD1 TGTGCCAGCAGCGCCGGGACAGACAAAAACATTCAGTACTTC CASSAGTDKNIQYF
TRBJ1-1 TRBV5-4 few NA TGTGCCAGCAGCTTGGGGGCAGAAGCTTTCTTT CASSLGAEAFF
TRBJ1-5 TRBV28 few NA TGTGCCAGCAGTTTATACCGGGTAAATCAGCCCCAGCATTTT CASSLYRVNQPQHF
TRBJ1-5 TRBV28 NA NA TGTGCCAGCAGGTATCAGGGGTTAAATCAGCCCCAGCATTTT CASRYQGLNQPQHF
TRBJ1-5 TRBV5-6 few NA TGTGCCAGCAGCTTGGGTTGGCAGTGGAATCAGCCCCAGCATTTT CASSLGWQWNQPQHF
TRBJ1-1 TRBV18 NA NA TGTGCCAGCTCACCACGGTCGCAACAGGGCACTGAAGCTTTCTTT CASSPRSQQGTEAFF
TRBJ2-7 TRBV7-8 NA TRBD1 TGTGCCAGCAGCATAACTAGGGGGCCCGGTTCCTACGAGCAGTACTTC CASSITRGPGSYEQYF
TRBJ2-5 TRBV5-1 NA TRBD1 TGCGCCAGCAGCTGGGACAGTGACGAGACCCAGTACTTC CASSWDSDETQYF
TRBJ1-2 TRBV19 few NA TGTGCCAGTAGTCTAACCGGGACACACAAGAGGAACTATGGCTACACCTTC CASSLTGTHKRNYGYTF